The rows below give T cell receptor beta chains drawn from one sample of a study of early T cells in non-severe SARS-CoV-2 infection. TCRdb re-analysed the 5' RACE reads in MiXCR, keeping a single row per CDR3 protein. The data show tens of thousands of distinct CDR3 sequences, with less than 20% seen just once and almost 9% held by the top ten. The material was whole blood, obtained at baseline. The receptors shown here come from an adult who was a healthcare worker with PCR-confirmed SARS-CoV-2 infection or an uninfected control (not recorded which). The CDR3 runs from the conserved cysteine through the conserved F or W. D genes are given only for firm matches. Clone size, where shown, is once, few, many, or a class for clones that have expanded.

v_gene	j_gene	abundance	d_gene	CDR3aa	CDR3nt
TRBV18	TRBJ1-5	NA	NA	CASSFSGARPQHF	TGTGCCAGCTCATTTTCAGGGGCCCGGCCCCAGCATTTT
TRBV7-8	TRBJ1-4	few	NA	CASSLGFGGSDEKLFF	TGTGCCAGCAGCTTAGGGTTCGGGGGAAGCGATGAAAAACTGTTTTTT
TRBV20-1	TRBJ1-2	few	TRBD1	CSANQGAYGYTF	TGCAGTGCAAATCAGGGGGCCTATGGCTACACCTTC
TRBV11-2	TRBJ2-1	NA	TRBD2	CASSPGLAGAVDNEQFF	TGTGCCAGCAGCCCAGGACTAGCGGGGGCCGTCGACAATGAGCAGTTCTTC
TRBV6-2/TRBV6-3	TRBJ2-1	NA	TRBD2	CASSYSQGTSGSNEQFF	TGTGCCAGCAGTTACTCCCAAGGGACTAGCGGGAGTAATGAGCAGTTCTTC
TRBV10-2	TRBJ1-6	NA	NA	CATIPGGDSNSPLHF	TGCGCCACCATACCCGGAGGGGACTCTAATTCACCCCTCCACTTT
TRBV7-9	TRBJ1-1	NA	TRBD1	CASRRDRDRPEAFF	TGTGCCAGCAGACGAGACAGGGACCGCCCTGAAGCTTTCTTT
TRBV7-8	TRBJ1-4	NA	TRBD1	CASSLVGTGGATNEKLFF	TGTGCCAGCAGCTTAGTGGGGACAGGAGGGGCAACTAATGAAAAACTGTTTTTT
TRBV5-1	TRBJ2-7	many	NA	CASSLGGRTAYEQYF	TGCGCCAGCAGCTTGGGGGGCCGGACAGCCTACGAGCAGTACTTC
TRBV6-5	TRBJ1-2	NA	TRBD1	CASSDTGTGAVGYTF	TGTGCCAGCAGTGATACCGGGACAGGGGCGGTTGGCTACACCTTC
TRBV10-3	TRBJ2-1	few	TRBD2	CAIRGLAGNEQFF	TGTGCCATCAGGGGACTAGCTGGCAATGAGCAGTTCTTC
TRBV6-6	TRBJ2-5	NA	TRBD2	CASSRVRTSGPEETQYF	TGTGCCAGCAGCCGAGTCCGGACTAGCGGGCCCGAGGAGACCCAGTACTTC
TRBV5-4	TRBJ2-2	few	TRBD1	CASSSLDRGQIGGELFF	TGTGCCAGCAGCTCCCTGGACAGGGGTCAAATCGGCGGGGAGCTGTTTTTT
TRBV20-1	TRBJ2-7	few	NA	CSASPGSSYEQYF	TGCAGTGCTAGCCCCGGGTCCTCCTACGAGCAGTACTTC
TRBV7-2	TRBJ2-1	NA	NA	CASRKGGSSYNEQFF	TGTGCCAGCAGAAAAGGGGGGAGCTCCTACAATGAGCAGTTCTTC
TRBV9	TRBJ1-4	few	TRBD1	CASSVGTGSSNEKLFF	TGTGCCAGCAGCGTTGGGACAGGGAGTTCTAATGAAAAACTGTTTTTT
TRBV5-1	TRBJ2-5	NA	TRBD2	CASSQRGAQETQYF	TGCGCCAGCAGCCAGCGGGGGGCCCAAGAGACCCAGTACTTC
TRBV28	TRBJ2-7	NA	NA	CATYRGRSWEQYF	TGTGCCACATACAGAGGCCGCTCTTGGGAGCAGTACTTC
TRBV10-3	TRBJ2-3	NA	NA	CASQGSADTQYF	TGTGCCTCCCAAGGGAGTGCAGATACGCAGTATTTT
TRBV10-2	TRBJ2-7	few	NA	CASSEGNNPYEQYF	TGCGCCAGCAGTGAGGGAAACAATCCCTACGAGCAGTACTTC
TRBV29-1	TRBJ1-1	NA	TRBD1	CSARQGSTEAFF	TGCAGCGCCAGACAGGGTAGTACTGAAGCTTTCTTT
TRBV20-1	TRBJ1-2	few	NA	CSARDGQPAGYTF	TGCAGTGCTAGAGATGGCCAGCCCGCCGGCTACACCTTC
TRBV11-2	TRBJ2-5	NA	NA	CASSLRAGRPGTQYF	TGTGCCAGCAGCTTACGGGCCGGTCGCCCGGGGACCCAGTACTTC
TRBV7-9	TRBJ2-7	few	NA	CASSPGVGSYEQYF	TGTGCCAGCAGCCCAGGGGTGGGATCCTACGAGCAGTACTTC
TRBV20-1	TRBJ2-3	many	TRBD2	CSAWPLAGGDTQYF	TGCAGTGCTTGGCCGCTAGCGGGAGGGGATACGCAGTATTTT
TRBV2	TRBJ2-1	NA	NA	CASVSGFSYNEQFF	TGTGCCAGCGTTTCGGGTTTCTCCTACAATGAGCAGTTCTTC
TRBV24-1	TRBJ2-7	NA	TRBD2	CATSDTRGGSYEQYF	TGTGCCACCAGTGACACACGGGGGGGCTCCTACGAGCAGTACTTC
TRBV20-1	TRBJ2-5	few	TRBD2	CSASPLATYQETQYF	TGCAGTGCCAGCCCACTAGCGACCTACCAAGAGACCCAGTACTTC